This TCR beta chain was captured by sequencing in a study of low-dose radiotherapy and immunotherapy resistance in tumors. This clonotype showed up just a few times. The sample's time point: before trial treatment. The CDR3 sequence is 14 residues long. CDR1 and CDR2 from the germline V gene are MDHEN and SYDVKM. Trimming stripped 2 bases from V and 5 bases from J, with 12 bases between. TRAV and TRBV primers primed cDNA for both TCRalpha and TCRbeta. The authors amplified TCRs for around 20 PCR cycles with a constant-region primer and a V-primer adapter. Amplifying the isolated mRNA was done by in vitro transcription. Using its own MiXCR run on the reads, TCRdb lists one record per CDR3 protein. The sample carries around 68,000 distinct CDR3 sequences, approximately 25% recorded once.

The chain combines TRBV28 with TRBJ1-1; D is perhaps TRBD1 (6 bases). The sample was PBMCs, taken before treatment. The receptor was derived from a male donor with rectosigmoid adenocarcinoma. CDR3 in DNA: TGTGCCAGCAGTTTAACAGCGAGGGGGACTGAAGCTTTCTTT. Its translation: CASSLTARGTEAFF.